A selection of T cell receptor beta chains follows, all from one sample in a study of cytomegalovirus exposure and HLA in healthy donors. Sequencing used immunoSEQ multiplex PCR; TCRdb keeps in-frame clones, though not all of them. The data contain approximately 150,000 clones, 65% to 90% of them singletons. Sequences were obtained from PBMCs. The receptors shown here come from a male donor in good health and CMV-seronegative. CDR3s include the opening cysteine and the closing phenylalanine or tryptophan. D genes are given only for firm matches. Clone size, where shown, is once, few, many, or a class for clones that have expanded.

d_call | j_call | clone_size | v_call | cdr3_nt | cdr3_aa
. | TRBJ2-2 | . | TRBV7-9 | TGTGCCAGCAGCTCTCCAAAAACAGGCGCGAACACCGGGGAGCTGTTTTTT | CASSSPKTGANTGELFF
TRBD1 | TRBJ1-3 | few | TRBV7-9 | TGTGCCAGCAGCTTGGGACAGGGGAACACCATATATTTT | CASSLGQGNTIYF
TRBD1 | TRBJ1-5 | . | TRBV2 | TGTGCCAGCGGTCGGGACAGTATAGGCAATCAGCCCCAGCATTTT | CASGRDSIGNQPQHF
TRBD1 | TRBJ2-2 | . | TRBV5-1 | TGCGCCAGCAGGGACCACGGGACAGGGAACACCGGGGAGCTGTTTTTT | CASRDHGTGNTGELFF
. | TRBJ1-1 | . | TRBV15 | TGTGCCACCAGCAGAGATTGGGACTTTGAAGCTTTCTTT | CATSRDWDFEAFF
TRBD1 | TRBJ1-4 | few | TRBV4-1 | TGCGCCAGCAGCCAAGCCGGGACAGCTAATGAAAAACTGTTTTTT | CASSQAGTANEKLFF
. | TRBJ2-1 | few | TRBV5-8 | TGTGCCAGCAGCTGGGAGGGGGGCTACAATGAGCAGTTCTTC | CASSWEGGYNEQFF
. | TRBJ1-3 | . | TRBV27 | TGTGCCAGCAGCCCCGACAGGAGCTCTGGAAACACCATATATTTT | CASSPDRSSGNTIYF
. | TRBJ1-2 | few | TRBV4-1 | TGCGCCAGCAGCCAAGAAAGGACCAGGGCGTATGGCTACACCTTC | CASSQERTRAYGYTF
. | TRBJ1-6 | few | TRBV7-9 | TGTGCCAGCAGCTTATCGTCTCAGGGCGATTCACCCCTCCACTTT | CASSLSSQGDSPLHF
. | TRBJ1-2 | . | TRBV5-1 | TGCGCCAGCAGCTTGGCCGGCGGGGTCGGTGGCTACACCTTC | CASSLAGGVGGYTF
. | TRBJ1-1 | . | TRBV6-1 | TGTGCCAGCAGTGAACTCAGGGTAGCTGAAGCTTTCTTT | CASSELRVAEAFF
TRBD1 | TRBJ2-5 | . | TRBV14 | TGTGCCAGCAGCCTTCTCGGGGACAGGTTACAAGAGACCCAGTACTTC | CASSLLGDRLQETQYF
TRBD1 | TRBJ2-7 | . | TRBV30 | TGTGCCTGGAGTCGTACAGGGGGCGTCTCCTACGAGCAGTACTTC | CAWSRTGGVSYEQYF
TRBD1 | TRBJ1-2 | . | TRBV4-3 | TGCGCCAGCAGCCAAGCCCAGACAGGGAAGCGTGGCTACACCTTC | CASSQAQTGKRGYTF
TRBD2 | TRBJ2-5 | . | TRBV27 | TGTGCCAGCACCCGGACTAGCGGATTAGAGACCCAGTACTTC | CASTRTSGLETQYF
. | TRBJ2-7 | . | TRBV5-1 | TGCGCCAGCAGCTTGGTGGGGGCTACGGGCGAGCAGTACTTC | CASSLVGATGEQYF
. | TRBJ1-1 | . | TRBV5-1 | TGCGCCAGCAGGGTGGATGGGGGGGATTTGAACACTGAAGCTTTCTTT | CASRVDGGDLNTEAFF
TRBD1 | TRBJ1-2 | . | TRBV19 | TGTGCCAGTAGTCAGGGACAGGGGGCGTCTAACTATGGCTACACCTTC | CASSQGQGASNYGYTF
. | TRBJ2-7 | . | TRBV4-3 | TGCGCCAGCAGCCAAGATAACAACAGGTGGTACGAGCAGTACTTC | CASSQDNNRWYEQYF
TRBD1 | TRBJ1-2 | . | TRBV2 | TGTGCCAGCAGTACCACAGGGGATTTGGACTATGGCTACACCTTC | CASSTTGDLDYGYTF
. | TRBJ1-5 | . | TRBV19 | TGTGCCAGTAGTATAATGGGCAGTCAAAATAGCAATCAGCCCCAGCATTTT | CASSIMGSQNSNQPQHF
. | TRBJ2-1 | . | TRBV10-3 | TGTGCCATCAGTGAGTCGAAGGGGTTTGCCTACAATGAGCAGTTCTTC | CAISESKGFAYNEQFF
TRBD1 | TRBJ2-2 | . | TRBV7-6 | TGTGCCAGCAGCGCACCGGGACAGCCGAACACCGGGGAGCTGTTTTTT | CASSAPGQPNTGELFF
TRBD1 | TRBJ1-2 | . | TRBV27 | TGTGCCAGCAGTGAGCTCAGACAGGGCCTGGTGGGTGGCTACACCTTC | CASSELRQGLVGGYTF
. | TRBJ2-3 | . | TRBV6-1 | TGTGCCAGCAGTGAGGGCCCATCCACAGATACGCAGTATTTT | CASSEGPSTDTQYF
. | TRBJ2-2 | . | TRBV19 | TGTGCCAGTAGTATTCCCGCCGGCACCGGGGAGCTGTTTTTT | CASSIPAGTGELFF
TRBD1 | TRBJ2-7 | . | TRBV11-2 | TGTGCCAGCAGCTTAGAGGAGGGACAGGGGCTTTCCAGCTCCTACGAGCAGTACTTC | CASSLEEGQGLSSSYEQYF
. | TRBJ2-3 | . | TRBV7-9 | TGTGCCAGCAGCTTCGGACAGGATACGCAGTATTTT | CASSFGQDTQYF
TRBD2 | TRBJ2-5 | few | TRBV2 | TGTGCCAGCAGTGAAGCGAGGCGGGGGACCGGAGAGACCCAGTACTTC | CASSEARRGTGETQYF
TRBD2 | TRBJ2-1 | . | TRBV6-5 | TGTGCCAGCAGTTTCCGACTAGCGGGGGTGAACAATGAGCAGTTCTTC | CASSFRLAGVNNEQFF
TRBD1 | TRBJ1-3 | . | TRBV15 | TGTGCCACCAGCGGCCCGACAGGGGGCCGAAACACCATATATTTT | CATSGPTGGRNTIYF